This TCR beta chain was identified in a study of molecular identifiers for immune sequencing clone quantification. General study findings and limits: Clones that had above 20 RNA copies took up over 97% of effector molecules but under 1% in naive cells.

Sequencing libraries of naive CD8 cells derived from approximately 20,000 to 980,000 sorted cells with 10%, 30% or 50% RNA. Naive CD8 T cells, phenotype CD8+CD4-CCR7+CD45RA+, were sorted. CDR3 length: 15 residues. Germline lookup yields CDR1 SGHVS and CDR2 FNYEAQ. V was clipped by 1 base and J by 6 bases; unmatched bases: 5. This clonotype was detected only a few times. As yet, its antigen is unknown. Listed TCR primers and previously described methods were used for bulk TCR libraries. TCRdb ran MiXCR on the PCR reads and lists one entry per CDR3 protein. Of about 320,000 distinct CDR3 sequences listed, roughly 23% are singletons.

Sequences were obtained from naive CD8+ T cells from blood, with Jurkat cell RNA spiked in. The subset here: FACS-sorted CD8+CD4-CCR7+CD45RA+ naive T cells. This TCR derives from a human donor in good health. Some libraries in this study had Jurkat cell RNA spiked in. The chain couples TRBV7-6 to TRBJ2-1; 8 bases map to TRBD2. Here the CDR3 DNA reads TGTGCCAGCAGCTTAGAGACTAGCGAGGGCAATGAGCAGTTCTTC. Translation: CASSLETSEGNEQFF.